The 8 T cell receptor beta chains given below trace back to one sample, sequenced in a study of post-analysis software for immune sequencing data. Study outcomes and limitations: Patients used several TRBV segments, including TRBV5-6, TRBV5-1 and TRBV20-1, more often than controls.

These receptors lack a known antigen. Included in the TCR beta cDNA libraries were unique molecular identifiers. TCRdb recomputed calls from the PCR reads with MiXCR, one row per CDR3 protein. The sample holds hundreds of thousands of distinct CDR3 sequences; around 40% are singletons and the top ten take around 10%. The sequencing sample was made of blood. Every receptor here comes from a girl under 18 with multiple sclerosis.

The V gene is TRBV6-5, the J gene TRBJ2-4, with 9 bases lining up with TRBD2. The J call could be wrong; TRBJ2-7 is a better fit for the DNA end. This CDR3 region has 14 residues. The V gene's germline CDR1 is MNHEY and CDR2 SVGAGI. The chain's CDR3 is CASSYSAGGREQYF. The CDR3 DNA reads TGTGCCAGCAGTTACTCGGCGGGAGGGCGCGAGCAGTACTTC.

The chain recombines TRBV29-1 with TRBJ2-1, with 9 bases aligning to TRBD1. The CDR3 is made up of 13 amino acids. The V gene's germline CDR1 is SQVTM and CDR2 ANQGSEA. With 5 bases clipped from V and 2 bases from J, the junction kept 1 base outside the gene matches. The CDR3 here is CSVTGGAYNEQFF. The CDR3 DNA follows: TGCAGCGTTACAGGGGGCGCCTACAATGAGCAGTTCTTC.

V is TRBV4-1 and J is TRBJ2-4, with TRBD1 matching 7 bases. In germline, CDR1 is MGHRA, CDR2 YSYEKL. V shed 4 bases, J shed 8 bases, and the junction held 11 bases outside the gene matches. There are 15 residues in the CDR3. The CDR3 protein is CASSPVQGYADIQYF. The CDR3 DNA sequence: TGCGCCAGCAGCCCGGTACAGGGGTATGCAGACATTCAGTACTTC.

In this sample, this clonotype turned up a few times. V usage is TRBV5-1 and J usage is TRBJ2-7; 13 bases match TRBD2. The V gene end was trimmed by 2 bases and the J gene end by 6 bases; junction bases not matched to a gene: 11. Per the germline V gene, CDR1 is SGHRS and CDR2 is YFSETQ. The CDR3 is 17 residues long. Here the CDR3 reads CASSFGTSGMPRSEQYF. The CDR3 DNA follows: TGCGCCAGCAGCTTTGGGACTAGCGGGATGCCCCGCAGCGAGCAGTACTTC.

J is TRBJ1-6 and V is TRBV28; D is perhaps TRBD1 (5 bases). V lost 6 bases to trimming and J lost 14 bases, with 26 bases between them. CDR1 is MDHEN, CDR2 SYDVKM, per germline. The CDR3 length is 16 residues. In nucleotides, the CDR3 is TGTGCCAGCAGCCCTCCGGGACTCGGCTCCCTCAGAGCCCTCCACTTT. Protein product: CASSPPGLGSLRALHF.

V is TRBV5-6 and J is TRBJ2-3, with D perhaps assigned TRBD1 or TRBD2 (5 bases each). The CDR3 covers 14 residues. The V and J ends lost 5 bases and 3 bases respectively, with 13 bases between them. Germline V gene data show CDR1 as SGHDT and CDR2 as YYEEEE. In DNA form, the CDR3 reads TGTGCCAGCAGTCCCGTGGGGGTGACAGATACGCAGTATTTT. Its protein product is CASSPVGVTDTQYF.

This clonotype was observed a handful of times. This rearrangement joins TRBV5-1 to TRBJ2-7; 9 bases are shared with TRBD1. CDR1 is SGHRS and CDR2 is YFSETQ in the germline V gene. V trimming: 4 bases; J trimming: 4 bases; junction bases outside the gene matches: 6. The CDR3 loop spans 14 amino acids. CDR3 amino acids: CASSAGTGIYEQYF. The CDR3 DNA follows: TGCGCCAGCAGCGCCGGGACAGGGATTTACGAGCAGTACTTC.

The rearrangement links TRBV11-2 to TRBJ2-5; 9 bases align to TRBD1. The last part of the DNA fits TRBJ2-7 better; the J call may be wrong. This CDR3 comprises 18 residues. Germline loops: CDR1 SGHAT, CDR2 FQNNGV. CDR3 DNA sequence: TGTGCCAGCAGCTCGCAGTTCAACTACAGGGGGCATGGGCACGAGCAGTACTTC. The encoded protein is CASSSQFNYRGHGHEQYF.